The T cell receptor (beta chain) under discussion was sequenced for a study of blood T cell repertoires in COVID-19. As for the study in general: Collection of acute and convalescent COVID-19 samples took place in the United States, Italy and Spain. In each case, the material was cDNA or gDNA derived from T cells, B-cell-depleted T cells, or PBMCs.

The data were produced by immunoSEQ multiplex PCR, yet TCRdb's version contains in-frame clones alone and is incomplete. The repertoire includes about 160,000 clones, over 70% of them detected once, and about 5.8% sits in the top ten. The germline V gene has CDR1 LGHDT and CDR2 YNNKEL (reference sequence). V gave up 5 bases and J gave up 7 bases, with 14 bases separating them. This CDR3 is built from 13 residues. Participants came from some 23 US areas, aged roughly 18 to 90 years. The TCR sequence derives from a woman in her thirties or forties with acute COVID-19. Material for sequencing was PBMCs or T cells enriched from blood (not recorded which). The rearrangement joins TRBV3-1 (or the pseudogene TRBV3-2) to TRBJ1-1, with D tentatively TRBD1 (6 bases). CDR3 sequence: CASSSKAGVEAFF. As DNA, the CDR3 is TGTGCCAGCAGCTCCAAAGCAGGGGTTGAAGCTTTCTTT.